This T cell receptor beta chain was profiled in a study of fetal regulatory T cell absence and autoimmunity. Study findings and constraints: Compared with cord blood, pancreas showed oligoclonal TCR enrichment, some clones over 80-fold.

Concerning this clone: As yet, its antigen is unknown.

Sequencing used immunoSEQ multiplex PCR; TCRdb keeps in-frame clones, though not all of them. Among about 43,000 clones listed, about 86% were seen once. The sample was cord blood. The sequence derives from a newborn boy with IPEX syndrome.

CDR3 sequence: CAISGDRTYGYTF. CDR3 bases: TGTGCCATCAGTGGCGACAGAACCTATGGCTACACCTTC. This chain connects TRBV10-3 to TRBJ1-2; D might be TRBD1 (5 bases). Trimming left V 4 bases short and J 4 bases short, with 10 bases between. Germline V gene data show CDR1 as ENHRY and CDR2 as SYGVKD. This CDR3 has 13 amino acids.